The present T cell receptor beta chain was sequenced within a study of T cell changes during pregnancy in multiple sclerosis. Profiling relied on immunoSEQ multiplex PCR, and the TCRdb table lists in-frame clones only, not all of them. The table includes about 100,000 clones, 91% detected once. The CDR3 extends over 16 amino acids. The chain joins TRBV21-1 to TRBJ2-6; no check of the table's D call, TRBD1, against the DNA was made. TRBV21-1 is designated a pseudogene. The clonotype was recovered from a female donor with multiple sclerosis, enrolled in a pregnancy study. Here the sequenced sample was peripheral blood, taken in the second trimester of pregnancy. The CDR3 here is CASSTSYRSGANVLTF. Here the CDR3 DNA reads TGTGCCAGCAGCACCTCCTACAGGTCTGGGGCCAACGTCCTGACTTTC.